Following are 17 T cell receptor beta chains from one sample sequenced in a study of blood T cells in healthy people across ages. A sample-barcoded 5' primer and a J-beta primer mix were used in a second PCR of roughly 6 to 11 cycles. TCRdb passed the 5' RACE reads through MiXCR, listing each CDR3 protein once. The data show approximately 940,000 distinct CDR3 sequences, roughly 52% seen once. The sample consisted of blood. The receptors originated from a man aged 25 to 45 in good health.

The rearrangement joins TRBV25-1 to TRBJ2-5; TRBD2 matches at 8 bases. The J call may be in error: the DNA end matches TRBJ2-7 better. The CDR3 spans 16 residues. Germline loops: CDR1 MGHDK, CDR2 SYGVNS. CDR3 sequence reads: CASSDSRTSNLFEQYF. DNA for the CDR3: TGTGCCAGCAGTGACTCTCGGACTAGCAACCTCTTCGAGCAGTACTTC.

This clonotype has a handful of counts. The CDR3 here is CSAFRELGTQYF. For the CDR3, the DNA is TGCAGTGCTTTCCGGGAGCTGGGGACCCAGTACTTC. V gene TRBV20-1 combines with J gene TRBJ2-5; D is possibly TRBD2 (6 bases). V was cut by 5 bases and J by 7 bases, with 14 bases left in between. The CDR3 is 12 amino acids. CDR1 is DFQATT and CDR2 is SNEGSKA in the germline V gene (reference sequence).

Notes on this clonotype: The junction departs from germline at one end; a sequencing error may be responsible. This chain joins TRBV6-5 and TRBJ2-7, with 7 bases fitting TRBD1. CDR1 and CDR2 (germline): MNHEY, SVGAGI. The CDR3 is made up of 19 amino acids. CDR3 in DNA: TGTGCCAGCAGTTACCTTGGGGACAGAAGGGCCCTCAGCTCCTACGGGCAGTACTTC. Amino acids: CASSYLGDRRALSSYGQYF.

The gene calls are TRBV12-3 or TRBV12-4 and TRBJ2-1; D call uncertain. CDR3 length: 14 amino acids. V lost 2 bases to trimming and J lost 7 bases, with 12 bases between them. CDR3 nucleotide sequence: TGTGCCAGCAGTTTATTCACAAGTGGGAATGAGCAGTTCTTC. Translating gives CASSLFTSGNEQFF.

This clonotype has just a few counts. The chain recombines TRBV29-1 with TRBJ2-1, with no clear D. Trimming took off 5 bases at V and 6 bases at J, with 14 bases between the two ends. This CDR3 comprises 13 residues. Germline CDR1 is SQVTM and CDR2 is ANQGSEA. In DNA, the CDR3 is TGCAGCGTTCCCCTTGCGGTCCGCAATGAGCAGTTCTTC. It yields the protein CSVPLAVRNEQFF.

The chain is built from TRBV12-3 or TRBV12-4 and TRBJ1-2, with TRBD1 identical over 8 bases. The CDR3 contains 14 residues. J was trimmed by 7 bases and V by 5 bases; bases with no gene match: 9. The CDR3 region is CASSPRTGFGGYTF. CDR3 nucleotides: TGTGCCAGCAGTCCCCGGACAGGGTTCGGTGGCTACACCTTC.

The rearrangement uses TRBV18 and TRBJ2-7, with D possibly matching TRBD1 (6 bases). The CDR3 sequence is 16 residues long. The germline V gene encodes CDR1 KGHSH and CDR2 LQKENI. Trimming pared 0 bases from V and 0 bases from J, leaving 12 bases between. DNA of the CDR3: TGTGCCAGCTCACCACCAGCAGGGGAAAGCTCCTACGAGCAGTACTTC. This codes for CASSPPAGESSYEQYF.

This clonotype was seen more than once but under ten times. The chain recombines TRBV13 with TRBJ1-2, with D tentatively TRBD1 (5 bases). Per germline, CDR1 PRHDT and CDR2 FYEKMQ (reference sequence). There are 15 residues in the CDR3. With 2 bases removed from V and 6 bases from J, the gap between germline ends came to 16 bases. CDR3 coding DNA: TGTGCCAGCAGCTTAAGACAGCCAAGCGTGCATGGCTACACCTTC. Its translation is CASSLRQPSVHGYTF. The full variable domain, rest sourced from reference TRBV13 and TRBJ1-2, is AAGVIQSPRHLIKEKRETATLKCYPIPRHDTVYWYQQGPGQDPQFLISFYEKMQSDKGSIPDRFSAQQFSDYHSELNMSSLELGDSALYFCASSLRQPSVHGYTFGSGTRLTVV.

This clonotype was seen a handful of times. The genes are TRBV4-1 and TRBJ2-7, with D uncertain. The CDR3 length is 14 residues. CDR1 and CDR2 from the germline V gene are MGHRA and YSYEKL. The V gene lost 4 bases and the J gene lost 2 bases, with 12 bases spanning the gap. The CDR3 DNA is TGCGCCAGCAGCCTCCGAGGACGGCCCTACGAGCAGTACTTC. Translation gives CASSLRGRPYEQYF.

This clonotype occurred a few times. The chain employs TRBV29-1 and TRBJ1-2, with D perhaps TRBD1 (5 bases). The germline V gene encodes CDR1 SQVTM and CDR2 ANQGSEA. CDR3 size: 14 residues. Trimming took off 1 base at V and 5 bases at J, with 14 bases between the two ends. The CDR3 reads CSVEVWPGTYGYTF. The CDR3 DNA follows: TGCAGCGTTGAAGTCTGGCCCGGGACTTATGGCTACACCTTC.

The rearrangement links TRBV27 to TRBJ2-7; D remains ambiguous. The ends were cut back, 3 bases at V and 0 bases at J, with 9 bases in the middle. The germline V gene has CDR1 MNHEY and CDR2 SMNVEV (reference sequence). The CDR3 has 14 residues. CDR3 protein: CASSFSPHSYEQYF. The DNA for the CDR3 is TGTGCCAGCAGTTTTTCACCCCACTCCTACGAGCAGTACTTC.

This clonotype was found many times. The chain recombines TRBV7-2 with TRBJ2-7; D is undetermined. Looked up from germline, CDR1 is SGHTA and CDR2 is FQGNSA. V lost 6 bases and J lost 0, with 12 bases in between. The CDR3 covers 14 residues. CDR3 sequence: CASSLAGVSYEQYF. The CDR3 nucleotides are TGTGCCAGCAGTTTGGCTGGGGTCTCCTACGAGCAGTACTTC. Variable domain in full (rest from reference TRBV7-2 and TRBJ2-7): GAGVSQSPSNKVTEKGKDVELRCDPISGHTALYWYRQSLGQGLEFLIYFQGNSAPDKSGLPSDRFSAERTGGSVSTLTIQRTQQEDSAVYLCASSLAGVSYEQYFGPGTRLTVT.

CDR3 sequence (DNA): TGCAGTGCTAGAGCGGGAACACAAGAGACCCAGTACTTC. It encodes CSARAGTQETQYF. V gene TRBV20-1 combines with J gene TRBJ2-5, with TRBD2 as a possible D gene (5 bases). The ends were cut back, 1 base at V and 2 bases at J, with 8 bases in the middle. Germline lookup yields CDR1 DFQATT and CDR2 SNEGSKA (reference sequence). The length of the CDR3 is 13 residues.

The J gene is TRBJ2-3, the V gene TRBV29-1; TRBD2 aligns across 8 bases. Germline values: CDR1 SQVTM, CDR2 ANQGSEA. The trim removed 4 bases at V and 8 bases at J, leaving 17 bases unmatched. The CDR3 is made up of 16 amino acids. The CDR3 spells CSVGDLGTSGLSTQYF. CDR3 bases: TGCAGCGTTGGAGACCTCGGCACTAGCGGATTAAGTACGCAGTATTTT.

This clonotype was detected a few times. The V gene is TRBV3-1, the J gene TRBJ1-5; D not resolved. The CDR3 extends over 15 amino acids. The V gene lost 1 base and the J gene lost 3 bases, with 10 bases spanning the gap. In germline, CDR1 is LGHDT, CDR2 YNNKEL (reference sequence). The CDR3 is CASSQGSGNNQPQHF. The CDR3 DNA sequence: TGTGCCAGCAGCCAAGGTTCAGGAAACAATCAGCCCCAGCATTTT.

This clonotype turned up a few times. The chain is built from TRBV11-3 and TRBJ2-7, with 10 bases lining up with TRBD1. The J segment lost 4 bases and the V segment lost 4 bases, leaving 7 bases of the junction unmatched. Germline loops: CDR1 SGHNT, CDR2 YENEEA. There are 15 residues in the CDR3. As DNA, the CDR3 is TGTGCCAGCAGCTACTCCGGGACAGGGGATTACGAGCAGTACTTC. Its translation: CASSYSGTGDYEQYF.

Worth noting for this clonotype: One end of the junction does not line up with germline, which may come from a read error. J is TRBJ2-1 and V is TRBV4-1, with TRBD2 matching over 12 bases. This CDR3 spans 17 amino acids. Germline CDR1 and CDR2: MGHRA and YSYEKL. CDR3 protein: CAGSQGAPGLAGNEQFF. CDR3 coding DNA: TGCGCCGGCAGCCAAGGGGCCCCGGGACTAGCGGGTAATGAGCAGTTCTTC.